Listed below are T cell receptor beta chains from one sample, sequenced in a study of cytomegalovirus exposure and HLA in healthy donors. Profiling relied on immunoSEQ multiplex PCR, and the TCRdb table lists in-frame clones only, not all of them. The repertoire holds about 70,000 clones, 70% to 75% seen once, with over 10% in the top ten. The specimen sequenced was PBMCs. The receptors derive from a human donor in good health. CDR3s include the opening cysteine and the closing phenylalanine or tryptophan. A D gene is named only where the DNA matches it firmly.

cdr3_aa v_call d_call
CASSPGTVQKGTEAFF TRBV9 TRBD1
CASSPDSSLKEQYF TRBV5-1 .
CAWTLKQGATEAFF TRBV30 TRBD1
CASMRQGAYGYTF TRBV25-1 TRBD1
CASSQATAYEQYF TRBV18 .
CASSATGGEKTQYF TRBV6-5 TRBD1
CASRDSSWETQYF TRBV6-5 .
CASSQTSGLSYEQYF TRBV6-5 TRBD2
CASSQETLGTQYF TRBV4-1 .
CATWKVAGGAVMAEAFF TRBV27 .
CASSLQGAIGNTIYF TRBV27 TRBD1
CASNGLGTGAYEQYF TRBV28 TRBD1
CASSFGPRQGGYNEQFF TRBV5-1 TRBD1
CAWAIQLAGNEQFF TRBV30 TRBD2
CASSLAGDNEQFF TRBV7-6 TRBD2
CASSLRGRGVYNEQFF TRBV7-3 .
CATSRSQGNEQFF TRBV15 .
CASYIYRVWNTEAFF TRBV6-6 .
CASSDSPGEGYNEQFF TRBV6-4 .
CASSSQGGTEAFF TRBV5-6 TRBD1
CASSLHRGNTGELFF TRBV27 TRBD1
CASTLGTGNTEAFF TRBV5-1 TRBD1
CASEEPGQGNEQYF TRBV7-9 TRBD1
CASSSDGLAGPEQFF TRBV7-2 TRBD2
CASSDLDTQYF TRBV25-1 .
CASSFGGLDTDTQYF TRBV7-3 .
CASSYINSPLHF TRBV6-5 .
CASSEVNSPSGELFF TRBV10-1 .
CASSQHGTGREKLFF TRBV4-1 TRBD1
CASTPPTEAGPQYF TRBV6-1 .
CASSRGGTSSYEQYF TRBV27 TRBD2
CASSGSHQPQHF TRBV6-1 .
CASKRGQAYNEQFF TRBV6-5 TRBD2
CASKEKENLSYEQYF TRBV28 .
CASSIELQGFNQPQHF TRBV19 TRBD1
CASSRGGQETQYF TRBV4-2 .
CASSATSGNGEQYF TRBV9 TRBD2
CASSEGRAGYEQYF TRBV10-2 TRBD2
CASSPDGGDYGYTF TRBV7-9 .
CASSYSGTGAYGYTF TRBV6-5 TRBD1
CASSLGGSTDTQYF TRBV5-1 .
CASSLADRVQSEAFF TRBV7-9 TRBD1
CASSQGRVMNTEAFF TRBV4-1 .
CASSYNAGDLYEQYF TRBV6-5 TRBD2
CASSLDSRQLFF TRBV5-1 .
CASSQVLGGDEQYF TRBV4-1 .
CASSLGGSRETQYF TRBV6-1 TRBD2
CASSLIQGALQPQHF TRBV28 TRBD1
CASSPINRGAEAFF TRBV27 .
CASSLLGTSGREYEQYF TRBV7-8 TRBD2
CASRLAEYNEQFF TRBV2 TRBD2
CASSTPATYEQYF TRBV10-2 .
CAWSGGQGFYGYTF TRBV30 TRBD1
CASKLAGADTQYF TRBV2 TRBD2
CASSNLALSGNEQFF TRBV5-4 .